This T cell receptor beta chain was profiled in a study of blood T cell repertoires in COVID-19. Study-wide context: Spain, Italy and the United States supplied samples that represented acute and convalescent COVID-19. Sources were T cells, B-cell-depleted T cells, or PBMCs; the material itself was cDNA or gDNA.

Germline V gives CDR1 MDHEN, CDR2 SYDVKM. The CDR3 covers 16 residues. V was pared by 3 bases and J by 5 bases, with 9 bases of the junction left unmatched. As originally analysed: The authors estimated nucleated cell counts from reference gene primer amplification. Method: immunoSEQ multiplex PCR; TCRdb's copy keeps in-frame clones and lacks some. V and J calls and clone size follow that table, whereas D and trimming were derived from the DNA. There are some 150,000 clones in the sample; 88% occur only once, and about 2.4% lies in the top ten. The rearrangement links TRBV28 to TRBJ1-2; TRBD1 matches 10 bases. The TCR sequence derives from a woman between 65 and 79 years old with acute or convalescent COVID-19. Sequenced: peripheral blood. In DNA, the CDR3 is TGTGCCAGCAGTTTGGCCCGGGGGGGACAGGGGTATGGCTACACCTTC. It encodes CASSLARGGQGYGYTF.